The sequence of this T cell receptor (beta chain) was determined in a study of metastatic and nonmetastatic thyroid tumors. Study results and caveats: Patients with malignant thyroid tumors reportedly had significantly higher TCR beta diversity than those with benign nodules, in blood and tumor.

This clone appeared many times. Its antigen is not known. With MiXCR, TCRdb reprocessed the PCR reads. The table includes over 15,000 clones, approximately 17% detected once. The ends were cut back, 10 bases at V and 2 bases at J, with 17 bases in the middle. The CDR3 covers 14 residues. No treatment of any kind had been given to any patient before thyroid surgery. This sequence joins TRBV12-3 or TRBV12-4 and TRBJ1-2; D gene uncertain. Specimen: blood. This TCR derives from a male donor with papillary thyroid cancer or a benign thyroid nodule (not recorded which). Some clones in this sample may be carry-over from other donors' samples. Here the CDR3 reads CAIRPLYSNYGYTF. CDR3 nucleotides: TGTGCCATCCGACCTTTGTACAGCAACTATGGCTACACCTTC.